The 28 T cell receptor beta chains in this list originate from one sample, sequenced in a study of cytomegalovirus exposure and HLA in healthy donors. Primers for the PCR totalled 60 Vbeta and 13 Jbeta. The assay was immunoSEQ multiplex PCR, and TCRdb's table has in-frame clones only and misses some. The sample consists of some 93,000 clones, around 73% of them appearing once. The sample comprised PBMCs. The receptors originated from a woman aged 35 to 49 in good health and CMV-seronegative.

The J gene is TRBJ2-2, the V gene TRBV5-4; D is possibly TRBD2 (6 bases). Deletions cut 3 bases from V and 6 bases from J, with 15 bases between. In germline, CDR1 is SGHNT, CDR2 YYREEE (reference sequence). This CDR3 contains 15 residues. The CDR3 sequence: CASSSGTRVPGELFF. The CDR3 DNA follows: TGTGCCAGCAGCTCCGGGACTCGGGTTCCCGGGGAGCTGTTTTTT.

V is TRBV28 and J is TRBJ2-5, with 10 bases aligning to TRBD2. The V gene's germline CDR1 is MDHEN and CDR2 SYDVKM. The CDR3 covers 15 residues. The J segment lost 5 bases and the V segment lost 0 bases, leaving 3 bases of the junction unmatched. CDR3 DNA sequence: TGTGCCAGCAGTTTATGGGATAGCGGGAGGGAGACCCAGTACTTC. Its translation: CASSLWDSGRETQYF. Together with reference TRBV28 and TRBJ2-5, the CDR3 gives the full variable domain: DVKVTQSSRYLVKRTGEKVFLECVQDMDHENMFWYRQDPGLGLRLIYFSYDVKMKEKGDIPEGYSVSREKKERFSLILESASTNQTSMYLCASSLWDSGRETQYFGPGTRLLVL.

In this sample, this clone turned up a few times. This sequence joins TRBV4-2 and TRBJ1-1; a possible D gene is TRBD1 (6 bases). The CDR3 is made up of 14 amino acids. From germline, CDR1 is LGHNA and CDR2 YNFKEQ. V gave up 2 bases and J gave up 7 bases, with 14 bases separating them. The CDR3 loop reads CASSQPTKDSEAFF. The CDR3 DNA reads TGTGCCAGCAGCCAACCCACAAAGGACAGTGAAGCTTTCTTT.

This clone was found once. The gene calls are TRBV18 and TRBJ2-2, with D perhaps TRBD2 (6 bases). Germline CDR1 is KGHSH and CDR2 is LQKENI. Trimming removed 1 base from V and 5 bases from J, with 17 bases in between. The CDR3 sequence is 17 residues long. The DNA for the CDR3 is TGTGCCAGCTCACCACTAGGAGGGGTTGGACGAACCGGGGAGCTGTTTTTT. Amino acids: CASSPLGGVGRTGELFF.

This rearrangement joins TRBV29-1 to TRBJ2-7; 7 bases are a match to TRBD2. This CDR3 spans 19 amino acids. Per the germline V gene, CDR1 is SQVTM and CDR2 is ANQGSEA. The V gene end was trimmed by 1 base and the J gene end by 9 bases; junction bases not matched to a gene: 27. The CDR3 here is CSVEVGGTELSALRGRQYF. DNA of the CDR3: TGCAGCGTTGAAGTGGGGGGGACCGAACTTTCTGCCCTACGAGGTAGGCAGTACTTC.

The V and J genes are TRBV28 and TRBJ1-1, with D unclear. CDR3 length: 14 residues. Germline V gene data show CDR1 as MDHEN and CDR2 as SYDVKM. V was cut by 2 bases and J by 1 base, with 8 bases left in between. The CDR3 DNA reads TGTGCCAGCAGTTTAATACAGACGAACACTGAAGCTTTCTTT. It specifies CASSLIQTNTEAFF.

This chain links TRBV25-1 with TRBJ1-1; 10 bases map to TRBD1. Germline V gene lookup returns CDR1 MGHDK and CDR2 SYGVNS. V shed 3 bases, J shed 1 base, and the junction held 8 bases outside the gene matches. This CDR3 is 17 amino acids long. The DNA of the CDR3 is TGTGCCAGCAGTGAGGTACGGACAGGGGGAAAGAACACTGAAGCTTTCTTT. Protein sequence: CASSEVRTGGKNTEAFF.

The J gene is TRBJ1-5, the V gene TRBV7-2; TRBD1 agrees at 9 bases. With 6 bases clipped from V and 1 base from J, the junction kept 4 bases outside the gene matches. Germline lookup yields CDR1 SGHTA and CDR2 FQGNSA. CDR3 length: 15 amino acids. Written as DNA, the CDR3 is TGTGCCAGCAGTCCGGGACAGGGAAGCAATCAGCCCCAGCATTTT. Protein: CASSPGQGSNQPQHF. Using reference TRBV7-2 and TRBJ1-5 for the parts outside the CDR3, the full variable domain is GAGVSQSPSNKVTEKGKDVELRCDPISGHTALYWYRQSLGQGLEFLIYFQGNSAPDKSGLPSDRFSAERTGGSVSTLTIQRTQQEDSAVYLCASSPGQGSNQPQHFGDGTRLSIL.

The chain uses TRBV10-2 and TRBJ2-1; D is unresolved. Trimming took 4 bases from V and 6 from J, leaving 4 bases between them. Germline CDR1 is WSHSY and CDR2 is SAAADI. CDR3 length equals 11 residues. CDR3 in amino acids: CASSGGNEQFF. CDR3 nucleotides: TGCGCCAGCAGTGGAGGCAATGAGCAGTTCTTC.

The chain uses TRBV6-6 and TRBJ1-1, with 8 bases fitting TRBD1. The CDR3 spans 12 residues. After removal of 10 bases from V and 3 bases from J, the junction contained 4 bases not matched to a gene. Germline CDR1 reads MNHNY; CDR2 reads SVGAGI (reference sequence). CDR3 nucleotides: TGTGCCACAAACAGGGGGGACACTGAAGCTTTCTTT. The encoded protein is CATNRGDTEAFF.

The rearrangement links TRBV7-9 to TRBJ1-1, with D perhaps matching TRBD1 (6 bases). Germline V lookup: CDR1 SEHNR, CDR2 FQNEAQ (reference sequence). V gave up 4 bases and J gave up 6 bases, with 21 bases separating them. CDR3 size: 16 residues. Here the CDR3 reads CASSYIQGPPGPEAFF. The CDR3, as DNA: TGTGCCAGCAGCTACATTCAGGGGCCCCCGGGTCCTGAAGCTTTCTTT.

The CDR3 here is CASSYLFPGNEQFF. In nucleotides, the CDR3 is TGTGCCAGCAGTTACCTTTTCCCGGGAAATGAGCAGTTCTTC. The rearrangement uses TRBV6-5 and TRBJ2-1, with D maybe TRBD2 (5 bases). CDR1 and CDR2 (germline): MNHEY, SVGAGI. The CDR3 totals 14 residues. V lost 2 bases to trimming and J lost 7 bases, with 12 bases between them.

This clone showed up just once. The chain combines TRBV7-6 with TRBJ2-1, with TRBD2 matching over 7 bases. CDR1 and CDR2 (germline): SGHVS, FNYEAQ. V gave up 1 base and J gave up 6 bases; unmatched junction bases: 6. This CDR3 is 15 amino acids long. The CDR3 protein is CASSLGAGVGNEQFF. The CDR3 DNA follows: TGTGCCAGCAGCTTAGGGGCGGGAGTGGGCAATGAGCAGTTCTTC.

The chain recombines TRBV7-9 with TRBJ1-4; 11 bases map to TRBD1. With V trimmed by 5 bases and J by 8 bases, 10 bases remained unmatched. CDR3 length equals 16 residues. Germline V gives CDR1 SEHNR, CDR2 FQNEAQ (reference sequence). CDR3 residues: CASSPAFRDRGEKLFF. The DNA of the CDR3 is TGTGCCAGCAGCCCGGCCTTCCGGGACAGGGGGGAAAAACTGTTTTTT.

Only one count was recorded for this clone. The chain recombines TRBV2 with TRBJ2-7, with TRBD2 matching 12 bases. There are 18 residues in the CDR3. Trimming took 4 bases from V and 0 from J; bases not matched to a gene: 10. Germline lookup yields CDR1 SNHLY and CDR2 FYNNEI. Written as DNA, the CDR3 is TGTGCCAGCAGTGTTAGGACTAGCGGGATCACAAGCTCCTACGAGCAGTACTTC. Translated, it gives CASSVRTSGITSSYEQYF.

The chain employs TRBV4-3 and TRBJ2-7; possibly TRBD2 for D (5 bases). With 0 bases removed from V and 4 bases from J, the gap between germline ends came to 16 bases. CDR3 length: 16 amino acids. From germline, CDR1 is LGHNA and CDR2 YSLEER. In DNA, the CDR3 is TGCGCCAGCAGCCAAGATAGGGCGGGCCCGCTTTACGAGCAGTACTTC. It yields the protein CASSQDRAGPLYEQYF.

V gene TRBV4-2 combines with J gene TRBJ2-2; the match to TRBD2 covers 10 bases. Germline CDR1 and CDR2: LGHNA and YNFKEQ. The CDR3 extends over 17 amino acids. Trimming removed 4 bases from V and 5 bases from J; junction bases left unmatched: 10. This CDR3 is CASSRSSGRVQTGELFF. The CDR3 DNA sequence: TGTGCCAGCAGCCGTTCGAGCGGGAGGGTACAGACCGGGGAGCTGTTTTTT.

V usage is TRBV30 and J usage is TRBJ2-5, with TRBD1 matching 8 bases. Germline V lookup: CDR1 GTSNPN, CDR2 SVGIG (reference sequence). The junction had 5 bases not matched to a gene; V was cut back by 7 bases and J by 4 bases. The CDR3 is 12 residues long. CDR3 region: CASSGGSETQYF. DNA of the CDR3: TGTGCCTCATCAGGGGGCTCAGAGACCCAGTACTTC.

The V gene is TRBV9, the J gene TRBJ2-1; TRBD2 agrees at 9 bases. This CDR3 region has 15 residues. V lost 0 bases and J lost 5; bases outside the gene matches: 3. Germline-derived CDR1 and CDR2 are SGDLS and YYNGEE. The CDR3 nucleotides read TGTGCCAGCAGCGTAGTTAGCGGGAGTCACAATGAGCAGTTCTTC. It yields the protein CASSVVSGSHNEQFF.

CDR3 sequence (DNA): TGTGCCAGCAGTTATGGCGGGAAAAACTACAATGAGCAGTTCTTC. Its translation is CASSYGGKNYNEQFF. The rearrangement uses TRBV6-5 and TRBJ2-1; D is possibly TRBD2 (6 bases). The germline gives CDR1 MNHEY, CDR2 SVGAGI. Deletions cut 3 bases from V and 3 bases from J, with 12 bases between. This CDR3 contains 15 residues.

This rearrangement joins TRBV10-2 to TRBJ2-5; the D gene is possibly TRBD2 (5 bases). Germline loops: CDR1 WSHSY, CDR2 SAAADI. The CDR3 spans 14 residues. Trimming left V 6 bases short and J 2 bases short, with 13 bases between. This chain's CDR3 is CASRIGGPQETQYF. CDR3 bases: TGCGCCAGCAGAATAGGAGGACCTCAAGAGACCCAGTACTTC.

The CDR3 sequence is CASSSLSRDSGRYEQYF. In nucleotides, the CDR3 is TGTGCCAGCAGCTCGCTTTCCAGGGACAGCGGGAGATACGAGCAGTACTTC. This chain links TRBV5-6 with TRBJ2-5; TRBD2 is a possible D gene (8 bases). The tail of the sequence fits TRBJ2-7 better, so the J call may be wrong. Germline V gene lookup returns CDR1 SGHDT and CDR2 YYEEEE. This CDR3 region has 17 residues.

The rearrangement uses TRBV28 and TRBJ1-1, with TRBD1 as a possible D gene (6 bases). In germline, CDR1 is MDHEN, CDR2 SYDVKM. The CDR3 is made up of 15 amino acids. Trimming removed 6 bases from V and 6 bases from J, with 20 bases in between. The CDR3 DNA reads as TGTGCCAGCAGGGACGCAACAGGGCACAGGGCTGAAGCTTTCTTT. Amino acids: CASRDATGHRAEAFF.

This chain links TRBV12-2 with TRBJ1-1; the DNA was not used to check the table's D call, TRBD1. TRBV12-2 is noted as a pseudogene. There are 18 residues in the CDR3. CDR3 loop: CASRLGGGQGQMNTEAFF. The CDR3 bases are TGTGCAAGTCGCTTAGGGGGTGGACAGGGCCAGATGAACACTGAAGCTTTCTTT.

This chain links TRBV19 with TRBJ2-7; 10 bases line up with TRBD1. The CDR3 runs 15 residues. In germline, CDR1 is LNHDA, CDR2 SQIVND (reference sequence). The J segment lost 5 bases and the V segment lost 5 bases, leaving 9 bases of the junction unmatched. The CDR3 spells CASSPGGDRGHEQYF. The CDR3 nucleotides are TGTGCCAGTAGTCCGGGCGGGGACAGGGGCCACGAGCAGTACTTC.

The rearrangement joins TRBV7-2 to TRBJ1-5; D might be TRBD1 (5 bases). The germline V gene has CDR1 SGHTA and CDR2 FQGNSA. The length of the CDR3 is 16 residues. Between the trimmed V and J ends, which lost 5 bases and 1 base, there was a span of 15 bases. In nucleotides, the CDR3 is TGTGCCAGCAGCGGGGGGGGGTCCTCCAGCAATCAGCCCCAGCATTTT. This codes for CASSGGGSSSNQPQHF.

The genes are TRBV27 and TRBJ2-1, with TRBD1 matching 8 bases. The germline V gene encodes CDR1 MNHEY and CDR2 SMNVEV (reference sequence). CDR3 length: 16 amino acids. V dropped 5 bases and J dropped 6; count of bases not matched to a gene: 12. The CDR3, as DNA: TGTGCCAGCAGTGGACTTGACAGGGGTCCTCTCAATGAGCAGTTCTTC. Amino acids: CASSGLDRGPLNEQFF.

The CDR3 DNA sequence: TGTGCCAGCAGCCGACCCCCGACAGGGAGCACTGAAGCTTTCTTT. Amino acid sequence: CASSRPPTGSTEAFF. V usage is TRBV7-9 and J usage is TRBJ1-1; 7 bases line up with TRBD1. The CDR3 runs to 15 residues. V was clipped by 5 bases and J by 4 bases; unmatched bases: 10. Germline V gene sequence: CDR1 SEHNR, CDR2 FQNEAQ (reference sequence).